A selection of T cell receptor beta chains follows, all from one sample in a study of cytomegalovirus exposure and HLA in healthy donors. Using immunoSEQ multiplex PCR, the repertoire was profiled, and TCRdb retains in-frame clones only, with some absent. Its listing shows around 150,000 clones. What was sequenced was PBMCs. The receptors come from a man younger than 45 in good health and CMV-seronegative. Each CDR3 is given with its conserved first and last residue. The D gene is left open where the match is weak.

TRBJ1-1,TRBV18,TRBD1,TGTGCCAGCTCATTCGGACAGGTCGGCCGTGACACTGAAGCTTTCTTT,CASSFGQVGRDTEAFF
TRBJ2-1,TRBV7-6,NA,TGTGCCAGCAGCTCCCCGGAGAGGGCCCCAAATGAGCAGTTCTTC,CASSSPERAPNEQFF
TRBJ1-1,TRBV19,NA,TGTGCCAGTAGTACCTGGGCGGGGGACACTGAAGCTTTCTTT,CASSTWAGDTEAFF
TRBJ1-1,TRBV7-9,NA,TGTGCCAGCAGCTTAGCAGGGGGGGCGCGGACTGAAGCTTTCTTT,CASSLAGGARTEAFF
TRBJ2-1,TRBV2,NA,TGTGCCAGCAGCGAGGGCACTAGGGAGAGGCATAGCTCCTACAATGAGCAGTTCTTC,CASSEGTRERHSSYNEQFF
TRBJ1-1,TRBV4-2,NA,TGTGCCAGCAGCCAAGACGGGGTTTACACTGAAGCTTTCTTT,CASSQDGVYTEAFF
TRBJ2-2,TRBV5-1,NA,TGCGCCAGCAGCTTAAGGCAGGGGCTTTCGGCCGGGGAGCTGTTTTTT,CASSLRQGLSAGELFF
TRBJ2-3,TRBV10-3,NA,TGTGCCATCAGTGAGCAAGAGCCAAGCACAGATACGCAGTATTTT,CAISEQEPSTDTQYF
TRBJ2-5,TRBV15,TRBD1,TGTGCCACCAGCACCGACAGGGCCGGGACCCAGTACTTC,CATSTDRAGTQYF
TRBJ2-1,TRBV27,NA,TGTGCCAGCAGTTTCCTAGACAGTTCCTACAATGAGCAGTTCTTC,CASSFLDSSYNEQFF
TRBJ1-1,TRBV6-1,NA,TGTGCCAGCACTCGAGACTTGAACACTGAAGCTTTCTTT,CASTRDLNTEAFF
TRBJ2-2,TRBV11-3,NA,TGTGCCAGCAGCTTAGGTCGCGGGGAGCTGTTTTTT,CASSLGRGELFF
TRBJ2-4,TRBV29-1,NA,TGCAGCGTTACGGGGTATGAAAACATTCAGTACTTC,CSVTGYENIQYF
TRBJ1-2,TRBV5-1,NA,TGCGCCAGCAGTTCCGGACAGTGGGCTAACTATGGCTACACCTTC,CASSSGQWANYGYTF